This is a list of T cell receptor beta chains from one sample in a study of blood T cell repertoires in COVID-19. Here immunoSEQ multiplex PCR was the method, and the copy in TCRdb shows in-frame clones only, minus some. The sample lists more than 300,000 clones, more than 85% occurring once. Sequenced input: PBMCs or T cells enriched from blood (not recorded which). The origin of the receptors is a woman younger than 45 who had recovered from COVID-19. CDR3s include the opening cysteine and the closing phenylalanine or tryptophan. The D gene is left open where the match is weak. Size is stated for part of the rows, as once, few or many counts, or as a class when the clone is expanded.

>TRBJ2-7|TRBV27|-|-
TGTGCCAGCAGTTTATGGGGAGACGAGCAGTACTTC
CASSLWGDEQYF
>TRBJ2-5|TRBV28|-|-
TGTGCCAGCAGTTTTAGCTGGGCCAGCGGGCAAGGTCGGGACCAAGAGACCCAGTACTTC
CASSFSWASGQGRDQETQYF
>TRBJ1-1|TRBV11-3|TRBD1|-
TGTGCCAGCAGCTCGGAGACAGGGATTGGCACTGAAGCTTTCTTT
CASSSETGIGTEAFF
>TRBJ2-1|TRBV7-9|TRBD2|-
TGTGCCAGCACGGGGAGGGAGGGATTCAATGAGCAGTTCTTC
CASTGREGFNEQFF
>TRBJ1-2|TRBV12-3/TRBV12-4|TRBD1|-
TGTGCCAGCAGTGGACAGGTTAACTATGGCTACACCTTC
CASSGQVNYGYTF
>TRBJ1-1|TRBV4-3|-|-
TGCGCCAGCAGCCAAGTCGTTCGGGGGAGCACTGAAGCTTTCTTT
CASSQVVRGSTEAFF
>TRBJ2-7|TRBV4-1|TRBD2|-
TGCGCCAGCAGCCAAGATCGGCTAGCGGGAGCTGAACAGTACTTC
CASSQDRLAGAEQYF
>TRBJ1-2|TRBV15|-|-
TGTGCCACCAGCAGAGTTGGTTTGACAGACTATGGCTACACCTTC
CATSRVGLTDYGYTF
>TRBJ2-3|TRBV7-8|-|-
TGTGCCAGCAGCAACCTAGCGAGAGATACGCAGTATTTT
CASSNLARDTQYF
>TRBJ2-3|TRBV28|-|-
TGTGCCAGCAGCTCCACTACCGACAGCACGGATACGCAGTATTTT
CASSSTTDSTDTQYF
>TRBJ2-3|TRBV6-1|-|-
TGTGCCAGCAGTGCAACATCCGGGACTCCCTTGGGTACGCAGTATTTT
CASSATSGTPLGTQYF
>TRBJ1-5|TRBV4-1|-|-
TGCGCCAGCAGCCACAAAGATGGCAATAGCAATCAGCCCCAGCATTTT
CASSHKDGNSNQPQHF
>TRBJ1-5|TRBV6-5|-|-
TGTGCCAGCAGAGACAGGCTTGGGAAGCCCCAGCATTTT
CASRDRLGKPQHF
>TRBJ2-7|TRBV11-2|TRBD2|-
TGTGCCAGCAGCTTAGTCACTAGCGGGAGAGTGAACGAGCAGTACTTC
CASSLVTSGRVNEQYF
>TRBJ2-5|TRBV3-1/TRBV3-2|TRBD2|-
TGTGCCAGCAGCCCCTTAAGTAGCGGGAGGGACCAAGAGACCCAGTACTTC
CASSPLSSGRDQETQYF
>TRBJ1-4|TRBV11-2|-|-
TGTGCCAGCAGCCCGGGCCCCGAGCGGGAAAAACTGTTTTTT
CASSPGPEREKLFF
>TRBJ1-3|TRBV7-9|-|-
TGTGCCAGCAGCCAAATGGCGGGAAGAGGCAACACCATATATTTT
CASSQMAGRGNTIYF
>TRBJ2-6|TRBV6-5|TRBD1|-
TGTGCCAGCAGCCGACAGGGGAAAGGGGCCAACGTCCTGACTTTC
CASSRQGKGANVLTF
>TRBJ1-1|TRBV6-1|-|-
TGTGCCAGCAGTGAACCGTCCAAGGGGACTGAAGCTTTCTTT
CASSEPSKGTEAFF
>TRBJ2-2|TRBV28|-|-
TGTGCCAGCAGTTTATATGGGGGAGGGAACACCGGGGAGCTGTTTTTT
CASSLYGGGNTGELFF
>TRBJ1-6|TRBV28|TRBD1|once
TGTGCCAGCACCCTACAGGGGCGGAATTCACCCCTCCACTTT
CASTLQGRNSPLHF
>TRBJ1-2|TRBV4-1|TRBD1|few
TGCGCCAGCAGCCAGGGGTTTTCGGACAGGGGAAGGGGCTACACCTTC
CASSQGFSDRGRGYTF
>TRBJ1-3|TRBV15|TRBD1|-
TGTGCCACCAGCAGTGACAGGGTCGCTGGAAACACCATATATTTT
CATSSDRVAGNTIYF
>TRBJ2-1|TRBV19|TRBD1|-
TGTGCCAGTAGTGACCCGGGACAGGGGAACAATGAGCAGTTCTTC
CASSDPGQGNNEQFF
>TRBJ2-7|TRBV28|-|-
TGTGCCAGCAGTCCCCGACGGGTCGAGCAGTACTTC
CASSPRRVEQYF
>TRBJ2-7|TRBV28|-|-
TGTGCCAGCAGCCCCCGGACAGGAGGGTCCTACGAGCAGTACTTC
CASSPRTGGSYEQYF
>TRBJ2-7|TRBV4-3|-|-
TGCGCCAGCAGCCAAGTGTACAGGGAAGGTACCTACGAGCAGTACTTC
CASSQVYREGTYEQYF
>TRBJ2-5|TRBV7-2|TRBD2|-
TGTGCCAGCAGCAATAGCGGGGGGGCATTTGAGACCCAGTACTTC
CASSNSGGAFETQYF
>TRBJ2-7|TRBV6-1|-|-
TGTGCCAGCAGTGAAGCCGTCGGGAGAGTCTTATACGAGCAGTACTTC
CASSEAVGRVLYEQYF
>TRBJ2-7|TRBV19|-|-
TGTGCCAGTAGTATGGGGCAGGTCGTCAGCGAGCAGTACTTC
CASSMGQVVSEQYF
>TRBJ2-7|TRBV5-1|TRBD1|-
TGCGCCAGCAGCCCGGGACAGGGAGGGAACGAGCAGTACTTC
CASSPGQGGNEQYF
>TRBJ1-5|TRBV4-1|-|-
TGCGCCAGCAGCCAAGGAGGGTGGGGGGGTCAGAGTAGCAATCAGCCCCAGCATTTT
CASSQGGWGGQSSNQPQHF
>TRBJ2-1|TRBV28|TRBD2|-
TGTGCCAGCAGTTCTGGACTAGCGGGGACTTACAATGAGCAGTTCTTC
CASSSGLAGTYNEQFF
>TRBJ2-3|TRBV3-1/TRBV3-2|-|once
TGTGCCAGCAGCCCGCAGACCGGGGATACGCAGTATTTT
CASSPQTGDTQYF
>TRBJ1-1|TRBV28|-|-
TGTGCCAGCATCTACCGGGGTACGATCGGCAGCGCTGAAGCTTTCTTT
CASIYRGTIGSAEAFF
>TRBJ1-2|TRBV27|TRBD1|-
TGTGCCAGCAGTTTAGACAGGGGGCGCTCGGGCTACACCTTC
CASSLDRGRSGYTF
>TRBJ1-4|TRBV3-1/TRBV3-2|-|-
TGTGCCAGCAGCCAAGATCCGGTCGACAGAACAAATGAAAAACTGTTTTTT
CASSQDPVDRTNEKLFF
>TRBJ2-5|TRBV5-1|TRBD1|-
TGCGCCAGCAGCTTCGGGACAGCTCAAGAGACCCAGTACTTC
CASSFGTAQETQYF
>TRBJ2-7|TRBV6-5|TRBD1|-
TGTGCCAGCAGTTATTTTACAGGGGCCACCTACGAGCAGTACTTC
CASSYFTGATYEQYF
>TRBJ2-1|TRBV9|TRBD2|-
TGTGCCAGCAGCGCTAGCGGTGATTCCTACAATGAGCAGTTCTTC
CASSASGDSYNEQFF
>TRBJ2-5|TRBV11-2|-|-
TGTGCCAGCAGCTTAGAAGCGGGGACCCAGTACTTC
CASSLEAGTQYF
>TRBJ2-7|TRBV7-2|TRBD1|-
TGTGCCAGCAGCACCAGACAGGGGGCCTACGAGCAGTACTTC
CASSTRQGAYEQYF
>TRBJ2-1|TRBV28|TRBD1|once
TGTGCCAGCAGTTTTCGGGACAGTTCTCTCAATGAGCAGTTCTTC
CASSFRDSSLNEQFF
>TRBJ2-2|TRBV5-1|-|once
TGCGCCAGCAGCCCGTTCGGGGCTAGCGCCGGGGAGCTGTTTTTT
CASSPFGASAGELFF
>TRBJ2-7|TRBV6-5|-|-
TGTGCCAGCAGGAAGGTTTTAACAGGTTCCCACGAGCAGTACTTC
CASRKVLTGSHEQYF
>TRBJ2-7|TRBV3-1/TRBV3-2|-|-
TGTGCCAGCAGCCCCCTAAGCGGGCCCTACGAGCAGTACTTC
CASSPLSGPYEQYF
>TRBJ1-5|TRBV14|-|-
TGTGCCAGCAGCCAAGTTTCCCTGCATTTT
CASSQVSLHF
>TRBJ1-2|TRBV9|TRBD1|-
TGTGCCAGCAGCGGCAGGGGGCAGCGCGGCTACACCTTC
CASSGRGQRGYTF
>TRBJ2-5|TRBV2|-|-
TGTGCCAGCGAGTTCCACCAAGAGACCCAGTACTTC
CASEFHQETQYF
>TRBJ2-5|TRBV6-5|-|-
TGTGCCAGCAGTTACGGCGGCCGGCAAGAGACCCAGTACTTC
CASSYGGRQETQYF
>TRBJ1-1|TRBV7-3|-|-
TGTGCCAGCAGATTGGACAGAGACACTGAAGCTTTCTTT
CASRLDRDTEAFF
>TRBJ1-2|TRBV2|-|-
TGTGCCAGCTGGGAGGGACATCGGTTAAATGGCTACACCTTC
CASWEGHRLNGYTF
>TRBJ2-2|TRBV15|-|-
TGTGCCACCAGCAGGGGAGGTGGGGCCAACACCGGGGAGCTGTTTTTT
CATSRGGGANTGELFF